Each of the 17 T cell receptor beta chains below was sequenced from the same sample in a study of Ad26.COV2.S vaccination and SARS-CoV-2 variants. Sample treatment: about 20 received Ad26.COV2.S at low or high dose, single or two shots; about 5 received placebo; per-sample allocation not given. Specimen acquisition occurred on day 63 following the initial vaccine or placebo injection. Assay used: immunoSEQ multiplex PCR; TCRdb lists only in-frame clones, some missing. Counted here are some 250,000 clones, roughly 90% occurring once; the ten biggest clones make up approximately 11%. Sequences were derived from peripheral blood, sampled in a trial of Ad26.COV2.S vaccine versus placebo. Receptors were obtained from a person aged 18-60 years who received the Ad26.COV2.S COVID-19 vaccine or a placebo.

The chain links TRBV7-9 to TRBJ2-5; 8 nucleotides agree with TRBD1. With V trimmed by 5 bases and J by 2 bases, 4 bases remained unmatched. The CDR3 has 14 amino acids. Germline V gene data show CDR1 as SEHNR and CDR2 as FQNEAQ (reference sequence). The CDR3 here is CASSRGQGQETQYF. The CDR3, as DNA: TGTGCCAGCAGCCGAGGACAGGGACAAGAGACCCAGTACTTC. The entire variable domain, with the rest obtained from reference TRBV7-9 and TRBJ2-5, is as follows: DTGVSQNPRHKITKRGQNVTFRCDPISEHNRLYWYRQTLGQGPEFLTYFQNEAQLEKSRLLSDRFSAERPKGSFSTLEIQRTEQGDSAMYLCASSRGQGQETQYFGPGTRLLVL.

The CDR3 DNA is TGTGCCAGTAGTATCGATAGCCTTAATCAGCCCCAGCATTTT. Its translation is CASSIDSLNQPQHF. The gene calls are TRBV19 and TRBJ1-5; no definite D call. Germline CDR1 and CDR2: LNHDA and SQIVND (reference sequence). Trimming took 3 bases from V and 4 from J, leaving 10 bases between them. The CDR3 has 14 residues.

The chain combines TRBV7-8 with TRBJ2-5; D perhaps matches TRBD2 (5 bases). CDR1 and CDR2 from the germline V gene are SGHVS and FQNEAQ. This CDR3 has 15 amino acids. The V gene lost 3 bases and the J gene lost 1 base, with 12 bases spanning the gap. The CDR3 region is CASSFVGAIQETQYF. CDR3 in DNA: TGTGCCAGCAGCTTTGTGGGAGCCATCCAAGAGACCCAGTACTTC. Full variable domain (missing parts from reference TRBV7-8 and TRBJ2-5): GAGVSQSPRYKVAKRGQDVALRCDPISGHVSLFWYQQALGQGPEFLTYFQNEAQLDKSGLPSDRFFAERPEGSVSTLKIQRTQQEDSAVYLCASSFVGAIQETQYFGPGTRLLVL.

This clone has only one observation. The chain is built from TRBV24-1 and TRBJ2-3; perhaps TRBD1 as D (5 bases). Looked up from germline, CDR1 is KGHDR and CDR2 is SFDVKD. This CDR3 is built from 15 residues. The ends were cut back, 5 bases at V and 2 bases at J, with 13 bases in the middle. The CDR3 spells CATSVKDTYTDTQYF. CDR3 sequence (DNA): TGTGCCACCAGTGTGAAGGACACATACACAGATACGCAGTATTTT.

This clone was found once. This chain links TRBV28 with TRBJ1-5; the D gene is possibly TRBD1 (5 bases). With 6 bases removed from V and 2 bases from J, the gap between germline ends came to 17 bases. The length of the CDR3 is 16 residues. Germline V gene sequence: CDR1 MDHEN, CDR2 SYDVKM. CDR3 residues: CASSDGAGGGNQPQHF. As DNA, the CDR3 is TGTGCCAGCAGCGACGGGGCAGGAGGTGGCAATCAGCCCCAGCATTTT.

The J gene is TRBJ2-7, the V gene TRBV30; no clear D gene. In germline, CDR1 is GTSNPN, CDR2 SVGIG (reference sequence). The CDR3 loop spans 14 amino acids. Trimming took off 3 bases at V and 2 bases at J, with 14 bases between the two ends. The CDR3 DNA is TGTGCCTGGAGCGCGCCGGGTCTAACCTACGAGCAGTACTTC. This encodes CAWSAPGLTYEQYF. The whole variable domain, filled in from reference TRBV30 and TRBJ2-7, reads SQTIHQWPATLVQPVGSPLSLECTVEGTSNPNLYWYRQAAGRGLQLLFYSVGIGQISSEVPQNLSASRPQDRQFILSSKKLLLSDSGFYLCAWSAPGLTYEQYFGPGTRLTVT.

This clone was seen ten or more times. The sample holds other DNA sequences that translate to the same CDR3. The chain combines TRBV7-2 with TRBJ2-7; D is possibly TRBD2 (6 bases). Germline V gene data show CDR1 as SGHTA and CDR2 as FQGNSA. Trimming cost V 1 base and J 7 bases, with 11 bases left between them. This CDR3 has 13 residues. In nucleotides, the CDR3 is TGTGCCAGCAGCTTAGAGGGAGGTTTGGAGCAGTACTTC. Amino acid sequence: CASSLEGGLEQYF.

The chain has TRBV6-1 and TRBJ1-6; the D gene is possibly TRBD1 (6 bases). Per the germline V gene, CDR1 is MNHNS and CDR2 is SASEGT. V gave up 6 bases and J gave up 5 bases, with 14 bases separating them. This CDR3 is 15 amino acids long. CDR3 in DNA: TGTGCCAGCAGAGAGGCGCAGGGGAATAATTCACCCCTCCACTTT. Its protein is CASREAQGNNSPLHF.

V is TRBV9 and J is TRBJ2-7; 9 bases are a match to TRBD1. The ends lost 0 bases at V and 5 bases at J; junction bases unmatched: 3. CDR3 length equals 14 residues. The germline V gene encodes CDR1 SGDLS and CDR2 YYNGEE. The CDR3 sequence: CASSVGGDRDEQYF. For the CDR3, the DNA is TGTGCCAGCAGCGTAGGGGGGGACAGGGACGAGCAGTACTTC.

The chain carries TRBV9 and TRBJ2-3; 10 bases agree with TRBD2. This CDR3 region has 16 residues. With V trimmed by 0 bases and J by 5 bases, 6 bases remained unmatched. Germline V gene lookup returns CDR1 SGDLS and CDR2 YYNGEE. The CDR3 DNA reads TGTGCCAGCAGCGTAGGCCCTAGCGGGAGATTAGATACGCAGTATTTT. Its protein is CASSVGPSGRLDTQYF.

This sequence joins TRBV4-1 and TRBJ2-3, with D perhaps being TRBD1 or TRBD2 (5 bases each). CDR3 length: 17 amino acids. Trimming took off 0 bases at V and 4 bases at J, with 17 bases between the two ends. Germline values: CDR1 MGHRA, CDR2 YSYEKL. This CDR3 reads CASSQDIVGTKADTQYF. The CDR3 nucleotides read TGCGCCAGCAGCCAAGATATCGTAGGGACCAAGGCAGATACGCAGTATTTT.

This sequence joins TRBV18 and TRBJ1-1; D perhaps matches TRBD1 (5 bases). CDR3 length: 16 amino acids. Trimming took off 6 bases at V and 1 base at J, with 18 bases between the two ends. Germline lookup yields CDR1 KGHSH and CDR2 LQKENI. This CDR3 is CASSRQTDIPNTEAFF. In nucleotides, the CDR3 is TGTGCCAGCTCGCGACAAACGGACATACCGAACACTGAAGCTTTCTTT.

V is TRBV11-1 and J is TRBJ1-1; D remains unclear. Trimming removed 1 base at V and 7 bases at J, with 10 bases between. The CDR3 totals 13 residues. The germline CDR1 and CDR2 sequences are SGHAT and FQDESV (reference sequence). The DNA for the CDR3 is TGTGCCAGCAGCTTAGAGGGTCGGGGTGAAGCTTTCTTT. This gives the protein CASSLEGRGEAFF.

The chain has TRBV28 and TRBJ1-2; D remains ambiguous. CDR1 is MDHEN, CDR2 SYDVKM, per germline. The germline V and J ends were trimmed by 4 bases and 5 bases, with 11 bases remaining between them. The CDR3 extends over 13 amino acids. The CDR3: CASSSLGRYGYTF. The CDR3 nucleotides are TGTGCCAGCAGTTCACTCGGACGATATGGCTACACCTTC.

This chain connects TRBV7-9 to TRBJ2-5; 10 bases agree with TRBD1. Germline-derived CDR1 and CDR2 are SEHNR and FQNEAQ (reference sequence). This CDR3 region has 16 residues. Trimming removed 9 bases from V and 1 base from J; junction bases left unmatched: 11. The DNA of the CDR3 is TGTGCCAGTACTTCCGGGACAGGGGCTTTCCAAGAGACCCAGTACTTC. Amino acid sequence: CASTSGTGAFQETQYF.

The chain has TRBV7-9 and TRBJ2-5; D is unclear. The CDR3 sequence is 15 residues long. Trimming removed 0 bases from V and 0 bases from J, with 8 bases in between. Germline CDR1 and CDR2: SEHNR and FQNEAQ (reference sequence). CDR3 loop: CASSLAYNDQETQYF. As DNA, the CDR3 is TGTGCCAGCAGCTTAGCGTATAACGACCAAGAGACCCAGTACTTC.

This clone was seen a few times. The chain carries TRBV19 and TRBJ1-3, with D possibly matching TRBD1 (6 bases). The germline V gene has CDR1 LNHDA and CDR2 SQIVND (reference sequence). The CDR3 contains 16 residues. V lost 10 bases to trimming and J lost 0 bases, with 19 bases between them. CDR3 region: CATQGGQMRSGNTIYF. CDR3 DNA: TGTGCCACCCAAGGCGGACAGATGCGCTCTGGAAACACCATATATTTT.